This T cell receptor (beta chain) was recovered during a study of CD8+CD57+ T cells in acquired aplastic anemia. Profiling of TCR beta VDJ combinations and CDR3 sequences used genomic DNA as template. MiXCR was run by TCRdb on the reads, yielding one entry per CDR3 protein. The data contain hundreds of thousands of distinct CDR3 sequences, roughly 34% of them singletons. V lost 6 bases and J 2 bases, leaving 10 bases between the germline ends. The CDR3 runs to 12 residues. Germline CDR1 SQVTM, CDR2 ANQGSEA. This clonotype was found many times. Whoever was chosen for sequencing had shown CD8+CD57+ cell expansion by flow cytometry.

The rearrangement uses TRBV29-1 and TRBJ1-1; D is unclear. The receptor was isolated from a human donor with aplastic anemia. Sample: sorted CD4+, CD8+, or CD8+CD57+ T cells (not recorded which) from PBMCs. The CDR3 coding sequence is TGCAGCGTGCGAACTGATAACACTGAAGCTTTCTTT. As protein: CSVRTDNTEAFF.